This T cell receptor (beta chain) is drawn from a study of radiotherapy plus CTLA-4 blockade in lung cancer. Regarding the study as a whole: Early blood T cell clone dynamics reportedly forecast response best, with interferon-beta. Peripheral blood showed expansion of tumor-derived TCR clones after radiotherapy and ipilimumab.

This CDR3 has 14 amino acids. The V segment lost 3 bases and the J segment 7 bases; nucleotides outside the gene matches: 4. Per germline, CDR1 MNHNS and CDR2 SASEGT. Of note for this clone: What it binds is unknown.

Libraries were prepared by immunoSEQ multiplex PCR; TCRdb keeps only in-frame clonotypes and omits some of them. Of 60,000 or so clones listed, around four fifths were seen once; the top ten hold around 4%. The sample in question was peripheral blood, obtained from a patient treated with radiotherapy plus ipilimumab. The sequence derives from a human donor with non-small cell lung cancer who had a partial response to radiotherapy plus ipilimumab. The gene calls are TRBV6-1 and TRBJ1-5, with 9 bases aligning to TRBD1. The CDR3 DNA sequence: TGTGCCAGCAGTGAGGGACAGGGCGGGCAGCCCCAGCATTTT. It is translated as CASSEGQGGQPQHF.